Sequencing of this T cell receptor beta chain was carried out in a study of post-analysis software for immune sequencing data. Study-level information: Courses of disease covered relapsing-remitting, secondary progressive and progressive-relapsing multiple sclerosis. Study observations and caveats: Five or six TRBV segments, including TRBV5-6, TRBV5-1 and TRBV20-1, were more frequent in patients than controls. Significantly decreased normalized Chao1 diversity was recorded for multiple sclerosis patients relative to controls. Those samples that were prepared in the same batch co-clustered strongly by F measure.

Prepared TCR beta cDNA libraries contained unique molecular identifiers. The T cell input of about 0.85 to 10 million gave approximately 460,000 cDNA molecules. TCRdb reanalysed the PCR reads using MiXCR and keeps one entry per CDR3 protein. Altogether more than 500,000 distinct CDR3 sequences are present, 34% being singletons, with the ten largest covering about 5.6%. The CDR3 contains 14 residues. The V and J ends lost 5 bases and 7 bases, in that order; junction bases with no gene match: 7. Per germline, CDR1 SGHTA and CDR2 FQGTGA. This clonotype was seen a handful of times. The antigen remains unidentified.

This sequence originates from a girl aged 2 to 17 with multiple sclerosis. V gene TRBV7-3 combines with J gene TRBJ2-1, with 8 bases that match TRBD1. Material: blood. CDR3 DNA sequence: TGTGCCAGCAGCGTGACAGGGGACCGGAATGAGCAGTTCTTC. Translating it yields CASSVTGDRNEQFF.